The next 3 T cell receptor beta chains were all read from a single sample in a study of blood T cell repertoires in COVID-19. Generated by immunoSEQ multiplex PCR, the TCRdb table keeps only in-frame clones and is missing some. Of 130,000 or so clones listed, 70% to 90% are singletons. The sequencing input was peripheral blood. The receptors stem from a woman aged 55-70 years with acute or convalescent COVID-19.

This chain joins TRBV7-8 and TRBJ1-5; the match to TRBD1 covers 9 bases. This CDR3 contains 15 residues. V shed 5 bases and J 3 bases; nucleotides not matched to a gene: 5. Per germline, CDR1 SGHVS and CDR2 FQNEAQ. CDR3 in DNA: TGTGCCAGCAGCCAAGGACAGGGGTACAATCAGCCCCAGCATTTT. It yields the protein CASSQGQGYNQPQHF. Full variable domain (remainder filled in from reference TRBV7-8 and TRBJ1-5): GAGVSQSPRYKVAKRGQDVALRCDPISGHVSLFWYQQALGQGPEFLTYFQNEAQLDKSGLPSDRFFAERPEGSVSTLKIQRTQQEDSAVYLCASSQGQGYNQPQHFGDGTRLSIL.

The J gene is TRBJ1-1, the V gene TRBV7-8; D gene uncertain. The germline V gene encodes CDR1 SGHVS and CDR2 FQNEAQ. With 0 bases removed from V and 6 bases from J, the gap between germline ends came to 11 bases. The CDR3 is 14 residues long. CDR3 bases: TGTGCCAGCAGCTTAGCCTGGTCGGGAGCTGAAGCTTTCTTT. Protein: CASSLAWSGAEAFF.

The J gene is TRBJ1-6, the V gene TRBV19; tentative D call: TRBD1 (6 bases). This CDR3 is 17 amino acids long. CDR1 is LNHDA and CDR2 is SQIVND in the germline V gene (reference sequence). Trimming took 3 bases from V and 9 from J, leaving 21 bases between them. CDR3 in DNA: TGTGCCAGTAGTATCCCCTTCGGACAGAGGCGCGTTTCACCCCTCCACTTT. Its protein is CASSIPFGQRRVSPLHF.